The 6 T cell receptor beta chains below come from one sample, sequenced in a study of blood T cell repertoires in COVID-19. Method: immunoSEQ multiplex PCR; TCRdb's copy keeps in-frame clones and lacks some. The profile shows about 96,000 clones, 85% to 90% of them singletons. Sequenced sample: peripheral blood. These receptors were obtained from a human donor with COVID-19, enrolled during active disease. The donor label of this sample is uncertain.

CDR3 sequence reads: CASSRRLGGTEAFF. The CDR3 region has the DNA TGTGCCAGCAGCCGCCGGCTAGGGGGCACTGAAGCTTTCTTT. The gene calls are TRBV3-1 (or the pseudogene TRBV3-2) and TRBJ1-1; a possible D gene is TRBD1 (6 bases). CDR1 and CDR2 (germline): LGHDT, YNNKEL (reference sequence). Trimming took off 4 bases at V and 4 bases at J, with 13 bases between the two ends. CDR3 length: 14 amino acids.

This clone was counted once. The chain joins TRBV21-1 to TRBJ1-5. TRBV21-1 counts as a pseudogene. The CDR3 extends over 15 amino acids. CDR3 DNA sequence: TGTGCCAGCAGCAGGACGGGATGGTGCAATCAGCCCCAGCATTTT. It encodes CASSRTGWCNQPQHF.

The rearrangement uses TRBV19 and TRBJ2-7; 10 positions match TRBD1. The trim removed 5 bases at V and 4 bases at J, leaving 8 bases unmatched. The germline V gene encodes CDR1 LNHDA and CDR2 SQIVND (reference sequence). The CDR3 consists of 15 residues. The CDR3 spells CASSARTGGSYEQYF. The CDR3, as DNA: TGTGCCAGTAGTGCCAGGACAGGGGGATCATACGAGCAGTACTTC.

The CDR3 region is CASSLGQGGNQPQHF. The CDR3 DNA reads TGTGCCAGCAGCCTGGGACAGGGCGGAAATCAGCCCCAGCATTTT. J is TRBJ1-5 and V is TRBV28; TRBD1 matches 9 bases. This CDR3 spans 15 amino acids. Germline trimming cut 6 bases from V and 4 bases from J; bases unmatched to any gene: 7. Germline CDR1 MDHEN, CDR2 SYDVKM.

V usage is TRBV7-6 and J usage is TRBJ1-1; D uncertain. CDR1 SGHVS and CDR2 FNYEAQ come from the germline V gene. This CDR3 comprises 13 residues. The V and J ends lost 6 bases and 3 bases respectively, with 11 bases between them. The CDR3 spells CASRPRLDTEAFF. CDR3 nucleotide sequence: TGTGCCAGCAGACCGAGGCTGGACACTGAAGCTTTCTTT.

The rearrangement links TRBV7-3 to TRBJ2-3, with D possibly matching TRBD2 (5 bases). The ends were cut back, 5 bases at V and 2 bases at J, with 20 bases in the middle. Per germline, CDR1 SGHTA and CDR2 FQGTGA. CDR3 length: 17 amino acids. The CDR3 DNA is TGTGCCAGCAGCCCCAAGGGTCTGTCTAGCACCACAGATACGCAGTATTTT. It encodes CASSPKGLSSTTDTQYF.